Sequencing of this TCR beta chain was carried out in a study of blood T cell repertoires in COVID-19. Study-level information: Samples taken during acute and convalescent COVID-19 were collected in the United States, Italy and Spain. PBMCs, B-cell-depleted T cells, or T cells were the source of the cDNA or gDNA that made up the material.

Sequencing used immunoSEQ multiplex PCR; TCRdb keeps in-frame clones, though not all of them. Here the sample spans approximately 75,000 clones, 65% to 90% being singletons. The Seattle patients, enrolled during active infection, were followed longitudinally. This sequence was found in a man aged 25 to 45 with COVID-19, enrolled during active disease. Sequencing used peripheral blood.

The CDR3 region is CASSQEVRETQYF. In DNA form, the CDR3 reads TGCGCCAGCAGCCAAGAGGTCCGGGAGACCCAGTACTTC. The rearrangement links TRBV4-3 to TRBJ2-5; D uncertain. Trimming stripped 0 bases from V and 5 bases from J, with 7 bases between. CDR1 and CDR2 (germline): LGHNA, YSLEER. This CDR3 comprises 13 residues.